The sample holds one count of the clone carrying this T cell receptor beta chain. Original handling: Nucleated cell counts were estimated from reference gene primer amplification. Some clones are missing from TCRdb's copy, which holds only in-frame ones; the method was immunoSEQ multiplex PCR. V and J calls and clone size come straight from that table; D and trimming were deduced from the DNA. The table shows about 140,000 clones, with around 82% occurring only once. These data are taken from a study of blood T cell repertoires in COVID-19. Study-wide background: Samples came from the United States, Italy and Spain, spanning acute and convalescent COVID-19. T cells, B-cell-depleted T cells, or PBMCs provided the cDNA or gDNA that served as material.

CDR1 and CDR2 (germline): LGHDT, YNNKEL (reference sequence). The trim removed 3 bases at V and 4 bases at J, leaving 13 bases unmatched. CDR3 length: 18 residues. The specimen sequenced was peripheral blood. This receptor was taken from a human donor in a cohort sampled during active COVID-19. V gene TRBV3-1 (or the pseudogene TRBV3-2) combines with J gene TRBJ2-2, with TRBD2 matching 8 bases. CDR3 loop: CASSQVRAGADATGELFF. Written as DNA, the CDR3 is TGTGCCAGCAGCCAGGTTCGAGCGGGGGCCGACGCCACCGGGGAGCTGTTTTTT.